The source of this T cell receptor (beta chain) is a study of blood T cell repertoires in COVID-19. This CDR3 has 18 residues. Clones were read by immunoSEQ multiplex PCR, and TCRdb kept only the in-frame ones, dropping some. The repertoire includes roughly 110,000 clones, 82% of them detected once, and roughly 7.7% sits in the top ten. The J gene is TRBJ1-3, the V gene TRBV21-1; TRBD1, as called in the table, went unchecked against the DNA. TRBV21-1 is an annotated pseudogene. This TCR came from an older man with acute or convalescent COVID-19. Material: peripheral blood. For the CDR3, the DNA is TGTGCCGGTACACTAGAGGTCAGGGGGCGACGGTCTGGAAACACCATATATTTT. It translates to CAGTLEVRGRRSGNTIYF.